The next 22 T cell receptor beta chains were all read from a single sample in a study of PD-1 blockade in classical Hodgkin lymphoma. Measured with immunoSEQ multiplex PCR; TCRdb has only the in-frame clones, and not every one. The table includes about 21,000 clones, 68% detected once. Each of the patients experienced relapse following autologous stem cell transplantation, and their brentuximab vedotin exposure differed. This specimen consisted of peripheral blood mononuclear cells (PBMCs), obtained at baseline. These TCRs come from a human donor with classical Hodgkin lymphoma.

The V and J genes are TRBV6-5 and TRBJ1-1, with D maybe TRBD1 (6 bases). The CDR3 runs 13 residues. Germline assignment: CDR1 MNHEY and CDR2 SVGAGI. V gave up 0 bases and J gave up 4 bases, with 6 bases separating them. The CDR3 region is CASSYSGGTEAFF. CDR3 DNA: TGTGCCAGCAGTTACTCAGGGGGCACTGAAGCTTTCTTT.

This clone is judged medium-sized. The rearrangement links TRBV7-8 to TRBJ1-1, with a tentative D call TRBD1 (5 bases). Germline CDR1 and CDR2: SGHVS and FQNEAQ. This CDR3 is 14 amino acids long. Trimming took 5 bases from V and 1 from J, leaving 11 bases between them. CDR3 nucleotides: TGTGCCAGCAGCGTCCGGGACGGGAACACTGAAGCTTTCTTT. Translated, it gives CASSVRDGNTEAFF. The variable domain in full, with the rest retrieved from reference TRBV7-8 and TRBJ1-1, is GAGVSQSPRYKVAKRGQDVALRCDPISGHVSLFWYQQALGQGPEFLTYFQNEAQLDKSGLPSDRFFAERPEGSVSTLKIQRTQQEDSAVYLCASSVRDGNTEAFFGQGTRLTVV.

The table lists this clone with a count of one. The genes are TRBV7-9 and TRBJ2-7; D is perhaps TRBD1 or TRBD2 (6 bases each). V lost 0 bases and J 3 bases, leaving 18 bases between the germline ends. Per germline, CDR1 SEHNR and CDR2 FQNEAQ (reference sequence). The CDR3 length is 17 residues. Written as DNA, the CDR3 is TGTGCCAGCAGCTTAGCGGCGAGGGAAGGGGGACTCTACGAGCAGTACTTC. It yields the protein CASSLAAREGGLYEQYF. Variable domain in full (rest from reference TRBV7-9 and TRBJ2-7): DTGVSQNPRHKITKRGQNVTFRCDPISEHNRLYWYRQTLGQGPEFLTYFQNEAQLEKSRLLSDRFSAERPKGSFSTLEIQRTEQGDSAMYLCASSLAAREGGLYEQYFGPGTRLTVT.

This clone was counted between two and nine times. V and J are TRBV30 and TRBJ1-3; D may be TRBD1 (5 bases). With 5 bases removed from V and 6 bases from J, the gap between germline ends came to 14 bases. Germline CDR1 is GTSNPN and CDR2 is SVGIG (reference sequence). The CDR3 covers 13 residues. The CDR3 sequence: CAWGQLIKNTIYF. For the CDR3, the DNA is TGTGCCTGGGGACAATTAATAAAAAACACCATATATTTT.

The chain carries TRBV28 and TRBJ2-3; TRBD2 agrees at 10 bases. Trimming removed 4 bases from V and 3 bases from J; junction bases left unmatched: 1. CDR3 size: 14 residues. Looked up from germline, CDR1 is MDHEN and CDR2 is SYDVKM. The CDR3 loop reads CASSSSGSTDTQYF. The CDR3 nucleotides are TGTGCCAGCAGTTCTAGCGGGAGTACAGATACGCAGTATTTT.

This clone was seen once. V gene TRBV7-2 combines with J gene TRBJ1-2; D might be TRBD1 (5 bases). Trimming shortened V by 1 base and J by 2 bases, and 8 bases separated the two germline ends. The CDR3 consists of 14 residues. Germline values: CDR1 SGHTA, CDR2 FQGNSA. CDR3: CASSLVTANYGYTF. CDR3 nucleotides: TGTGCCAGCAGCTTAGTGACAGCAAACTATGGCTACACCTTC.

The CDR3 DNA sequence: TGCGCCAGCAGCCAAGAGCAGCCAAACACTGAAGCTTTCTTT. Translated, it gives CASSQEQPNTEAFF. The chain recombines TRBV4-1 with TRBJ1-1, with unresolved D. Trimming left V 0 bases short and J 2 bases short, with 7 bases between. Germline V gene data show CDR1 as MGHRA and CDR2 as YSYEKL. This CDR3 is built from 14 residues.

The genes are TRBV18 and TRBJ2-2, with unresolved D. The CDR3 is 16 residues long. Germline assignment: CDR1 KGHSH and CDR2 LQKENI. V was trimmed by 3 bases and J by 4 bases, leaving 15 bases between them. CDR3: CASSPPRAHSTGELFF. As DNA, the CDR3 is TGTGCCAGCTCACCGCCTAGGGCCCATTCCACCGGGGAGCTGTTTTTT. The variable domain in full, completed from reference TRBV18 and TRBJ2-2, reads NAGVMQNPRHLVRRRGQEARLRCSPMKGHSHVYWYRQLPEEGLKFMVYLQKENIIDESGMPKERFSAEFPKEGPSILRIQQVVRGDSAAYFCASSPPRAHSTGELFFGEGSRLTVL.

This clone appeared a single time. The chain recombines TRBV10-1 with TRBJ2-3, with 9 bases that match TRBD1. The CDR3 covers 15 residues. CDR1 and CDR2 (germline): WNHNN, SYGVQD (reference sequence). Unmatched junction bases numbered 7, after V lost 6 bases and J lost 3 bases. The DNA of the CDR3 is TGCGCCAGCAGACCAGGACAGGGGAGGACAGATACGCAGTATTTT. Amino acid sequence: CASRPGQGRTDTQYF.

The chain recombines TRBV6-6 with TRBJ1-5, with a weak D call TRBD1 (5 bases). CDR3 length: 13 residues. The V gene lost 5 bases and the J gene lost 6 bases, with 11 bases spanning the gap. Germline loops: CDR1 MNHNY, CDR2 SVGAGI (reference sequence). This CDR3 reads CASSRQRGQPQHF. The CDR3 DNA reads TGTGCCAGCAGTCGACAGCGGGGTCAGCCCCAGCATTTT.

CDR3 nucleotides: TGCGCCAGCAGCTTGGGGGAGGTAGCCTCCTCACCCCTCCACTTT. This gives the protein CASSLGEVASSPLHF. V and J are TRBV5-1 and TRBJ1-6, with D unclear. Per germline, CDR1 SGHRS and CDR2 YFSETQ. The CDR3 sequence is 15 residues long. V lost 0 bases to trimming and J lost 10 bases, with 14 bases between them. Filled out from reference TRBV5-1 and TRBJ1-6, the complete variable domain reads KAGVTQTPRYLIKTRGQQVTLSCSPISGHRSVSWYQQTPGQGLQFLFEYFSETQRNKGNFPGRFSGRQFSNSRSEMNVSTLELGDSALYLCASSLGEVASSPLHFGNGTRLTVT.

V usage is TRBV28 and J usage is TRBJ1-6, with D hard to call. Trimming removed 1 base from V and 0 bases from J, with 13 bases in between. The CDR3 spans 18 residues. The germline gives CDR1 MDHEN, CDR2 SYDVKM. The CDR3 loop is CASSLSIGLGSYNSPLHF. In DNA form, the CDR3 reads TGTGCCAGCAGTTTATCCATAGGCTTGGGCTCCTATAATTCACCCCTCCACTTT.

The V and J genes are TRBV18 and TRBJ2-1; a weak D match, TRBD2 (6 bases). Germline-derived CDR1 and CDR2 are KGHSH and LQKENI. Trimming pared 1 base from V and 5 bases from J, leaving 18 bases between. CDR3 length: 17 residues. DNA for the CDR3: TGTGCCAGCTCACCACGGCGGGGACCAGAACGTGACAATGAGCAGTTCTTC. Translated, it gives CASSPRRGPERDNEQFF.

The chain employs TRBV5-4 and TRBJ2-5; TRBD2 matches at 8 bases. The CDR3 consists of 15 residues. The V segment lost 5 bases and the J segment 2 bases; nucleotides outside the gene matches: 8. In germline, CDR1 is SGHNT, CDR2 YYREEE (reference sequence). CDR3 bases: TGTGCCAGCAGAACGGGGGGGAACCAACAAGAGACCCAGTACTTC. As protein: CASRTGGNQQETQYF.

Of note for this clone: A clone one base away is much larger, so this may be a read error. This same CDR3 is encoded by further DNA sequences in the sample. This rearrangement joins TRBV4-3 to TRBJ2-7, with TRBD1 matching 7 bases. Germline values: CDR1 LGHNA, CDR2 YSLEER. This CDR3 contains 15 residues. DNA for the CDR3: TGCGCCAGCAGCCAAGGTAAGCAGGGGGAAGGCGAGCAGTACTTT. Encoded protein: CASSQGKQGEGEQYF.

This clone was observed a few times. The V gene is TRBV6-1, the J gene TRBJ1-2; D is perhaps TRBD1 (5 bases). V lost 2 bases and J lost 4, with 11 bases in between. Germline lookup yields CDR1 MNHNS and CDR2 SASEGT. The CDR3 length is 14 residues. The DNA for the CDR3 is TGTGCCAGCAGTGAATCGACGGGGGGCTATGGCTACACCTTC. Protein sequence: CASSESTGGYGYTF.

The J gene is TRBJ1-4, the V gene TRBV6-1; a weak D match, TRBD1 (6 bases). The V end was cut by 6 bases, the J end by 8 bases, with 16 bases between. Germline V lookup: CDR1 MNHNS, CDR2 SASEGT. This CDR3 has 14 residues. The CDR3 sequence: CASRLQGFVEKLFF. CDR3 sequence (DNA): TGTGCCAGCAGGTTACAGGGCTTCGTAGAAAAACTGTTTTTT.

This chain uses TRBV5-1 with TRBJ1-2; a weak D match, TRBD1 (6 bases). The CDR3 spans 12 residues. Trimming stripped 4 bases from V and 4 bases from J, with 8 bases between. Germline V CDR1 and CDR2: SGHRS, YFSETQ. This CDR3 reads CASSPDSYGYTF. CDR3 in DNA: TGCGCCAGCAGCCCGGACAGCTATGGCTACACCTTC.

The chain links TRBV2 to TRBJ1-2; tentatively, D is TRBD1 (6 bases). Between the trimmed V and J ends, which lost 6 bases and 5 bases, there was a span of 13 bases. Per germline, CDR1 SNHLY and CDR2 FYNNEI. CDR3 size: 13 residues. The CDR3 bases are TGTGCCAGCAGGTTCGAGGGGGGATATGGCTACACCTTC. The encoded protein is CASRFEGGYGYTF.

The rearrangement links TRBV6-6 to TRBJ1-6, with D possibly matching TRBD1 (5 bases). V lost 6 bases to trimming and J lost 6 bases, with 12 bases between them. Germline V gene data show CDR1 as MNHNY and CDR2 as SVGAGI (reference sequence). The CDR3 spans 14 residues. The CDR3 DNA reads TGTGCCAGCAGGGAGGACGGGACTAATTCACCCCTCCACTTT. It encodes CASREDGTNSPLHF.

In its sample, this clone was seen a few times. V usage is TRBV6-5 and J usage is TRBJ1-6; D may be TRBD1 (5 bases). V was cut by 6 bases and J by 9 bases, with 18 bases left in between. The CDR3 consists of 15 residues. CDR1 MNHEY and CDR2 SVGAGI come from the germline V gene. This CDR3 reads CASSLRGERASPLHF. The CDR3 DNA follows: TGTGCCAGCAGCCTAAGAGGGGAGAGGGCTTCACCCCTCCACTTT.

This clone was observed a few times. The DNA for the CDR3 is TGTGCCACCCGAGGGTACAATGAGCAGTTCTTC. The encoded protein is CATRGYNEQFF. This chain links TRBV27 with TRBJ2-1; maybe TRBD2 (5 bases). Germline CDR1 MNHEY, CDR2 SMNVEV (reference sequence). Trimming removed 10 bases from V and 4 bases from J, with 8 bases in between. This CDR3 region has 11 residues.